The T cell receptor beta chain described here comes from a study of vaccination and CD4 T cells after COVID-19. Study-level background: The stimulating agents, overlapping spike peptides, came from SARS-CoV-2, HCoV-NL63, HCoV-OC43 and HCoV-229E.

Germline assignment: CDR1 DFQATT and CDR2 SNEGSKA (reference sequence). Trimming took 1 base from V and 0 from J; bases not matched to a gene: 12. The CDR3 consists of 19 residues. CD4+ T cells that had been cultured provided DNA sequenced with the Oncomine TCR Beta short-read assay. A single record per CDR3 protein comes from TCRdb applying MiXCR to the PCR reads. The table includes 15,000 to 20,000 distinct CDR3 sequences, 35% to 50% detected once. In its sample, this clonotype ranks as medium-sized (0.01 to 0.1%). The antigen remains undetermined. Treatment here: approximately 9-day PBMC culture with coronavirus spike peptide pools or control peptides (ViraFEST assay). The PCR-positive dates, March through December 2020, came before the US Alpha, Beta and Delta variants. Study-wide points: It was found that, in convalescent patients, 304 of 307 vaccine-specific clones were spike mono-reactive.

The V call is TRBV20-1, the J call TRBJ2-1; 10 bases agree with TRBD2. Sequenced material: CD4+ T cells from blood, cultured in vitro, taken after SARS-CoV-2 vaccination. This receptor was obtained from a human donor who had recovered from COVID-19. As DNA, the CDR3 is TGCAGTGCTAGAGGACCGGGACTAGCGCCTTCAAGCTCCTACAATGAGCAGTTCTTC. Translating gives CSARGPGLAPSSSYNEQFF.